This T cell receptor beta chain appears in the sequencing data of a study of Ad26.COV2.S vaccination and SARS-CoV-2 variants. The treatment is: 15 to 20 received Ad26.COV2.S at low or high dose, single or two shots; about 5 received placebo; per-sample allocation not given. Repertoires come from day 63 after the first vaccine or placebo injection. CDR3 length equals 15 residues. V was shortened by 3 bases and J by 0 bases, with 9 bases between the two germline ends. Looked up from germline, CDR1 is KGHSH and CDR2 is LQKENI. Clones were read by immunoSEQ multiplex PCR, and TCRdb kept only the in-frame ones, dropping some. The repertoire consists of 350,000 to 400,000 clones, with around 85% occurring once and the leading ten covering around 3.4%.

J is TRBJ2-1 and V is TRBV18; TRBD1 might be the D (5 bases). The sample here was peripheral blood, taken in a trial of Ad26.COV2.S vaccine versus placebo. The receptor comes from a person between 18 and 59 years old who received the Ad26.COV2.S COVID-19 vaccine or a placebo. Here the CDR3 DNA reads TGTGCCAGCTCACCGGACATTCGCTCCTACAATGAGCAGTTCTTC. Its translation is CASSPDIRSYNEQFF.